Shown below are 16 T cell receptor beta chains from a single sample sequenced in a study of T cells in Graves' hyperthyroidism and ophthalmopathy. RNA transcripts provided the source from which TCR beta CDR3 regions were amplified. The HTBI primer set served for first-round RT-PCR of the TCR CDR3. TCRdb redid the calling of the multiplex PCR reads with MiXCR, one entry per CDR3 protein. Here the sample spans about 640,000 distinct CDR3 sequences, roughly 20% being singletons. Input material: blood. These receptor sequences come from a young man with Graves' ophthalmopathy.

This clonotype was seen more than once but under ten times. V usage is TRBV7-9 and J usage is TRBJ2-1; 13 bases line up with TRBD2. CDR3 size: 20 residues. The germline CDR1 and CDR2 sequences are SEHNR and FQNEAQ (reference sequence). V lost 8 bases and J lost 2; bases outside the gene matches: 18. The CDR3 loop reads CASGGEGTSGIGSTYNEQFF. The CDR3 DNA is TGTGCCAGCGGGGGGGAGGGGACTAGCGGGATCGGGAGCACCTACAATGAGCAGTTCTTC.

This clonotype showed up just a few times. CDR3 nucleotide sequence: TGCTCCCTTTTCCGCGGTTCCCATACAGATACGCAGTATTTT. Its translation is CSLFRGSHTDTQYF. J is TRBJ2-3 and V is TRBV20-1; no definite D call. The CDR3 consists of 14 residues. Per the germline V gene, CDR1 is DFQATT and CDR2 is SNEGSKA (reference sequence).

This clonotype has more than one count but fewer than ten. The V gene is TRBV28, the J gene TRBJ2-2, with 12 bases lining up with TRBD2. This CDR3 comprises 16 residues. Germline CDR1 MDHEN, CDR2 SYDVKM. Trimming cost V 5 bases and J 4 bases; bases outside gene matches: 5. This CDR3 reads CASSLAGLAGTGELFF. CDR3 bases: TGTGCCAGCAGTCTTGCGGGACTAGCGGGCACCGGGGAGCTGTTTTTT.

This clonotype was seen repeatedly, ten times or more. The V and J genes are TRBV11-2 and TRBJ2-7; TRBD2 aligns across 8 bases. The V and J ends lost 0 bases and 7 bases, in that order; junction bases with no gene match: 5. The CDR3 has 14 residues. Per the germline V gene, CDR1 is SGHAT and CDR2 is FQNNGV. CDR3 DNA: TGTGCCAGCAGCTTAGATCCCAAGCGGGAGGAGCAGTACTTC. Translating gives CASSLDPKREEQYF.

At least ten counts were recorded for this clonotype. CDR3: CASSLADTSDSNQPQHF. For the CDR3, the DNA is TGTGCCAGCAGTTTGGCGGACACGTCGGATAGCAATCAGCCCCAGCATTTT. This chain connects TRBV28 to TRBJ1-5; perhaps TRBD1 as D (5 bases). This CDR3 comprises 17 residues. Trimming cost V 3 bases and J 0 bases, with 15 bases left between them. The germline gives CDR1 MDHEN, CDR2 SYDVKM.

The chain combines TRBV10-1 with TRBJ2-1; no clear D. CDR1 is WNHNN and CDR2 is SYGVQD in the germline V gene (reference sequence). The CDR3 is 13 amino acids. Trimming took 3 bases from V and 8 from J, leaving 11 bases between them. CDR3 DNA sequence: TGCGCCAGCAGTGAAGGCGCCATCGATGAGCAGTTCTTC. This encodes CASSEGAIDEQFF.

This clonotype was seen at least ten times. This chain joins TRBV29-1 and TRBJ2-4; the D gene is possibly TRBD1 (5 bases). With 6 bases removed from V and 8 bases from J, the gap between germline ends came to 8 bases. This CDR3 is 10 amino acids long. CDR1 SQVTM and CDR2 ANQGSEA come from the germline V gene. The CDR3 coding sequence is TGCAGCGTCCTAGGGGACATTCAGTACTTC. Encoded protein: CSVLGDIQYF. The whole variable domain, filled in from reference TRBV29-1 and TRBJ2-4, reads SAVISQKPSRDICQRGTSLTIQCQVDSQVTMMFWYRQQPGQSLTLIATANQGSEATYESGFVIDKFPISRPNLTFSTLTVSNMSPEDSSIYLCSVLGDIQYFGAGTRLSVL.

V and J are TRBV7-2 and TRBJ1-1, with TRBD1 as a possible D gene (5 bases). Germline values: CDR1 SGHTA, CDR2 FQGNSA. CDR3 size: 13 residues. Trimming shortened V by 5 bases and J by 8 bases, and 15 bases separated the two germline ends. Here the CDR3 DNA reads TGTGCCAGCAGCCTTACCCCTCAGGGCGAAGCTTTCTTT. Its protein is CASSLTPQGEAFF.

The chain links TRBV20-1 to TRBJ1-5; tentatively, D is TRBD1 (5 bases). V lost 8 bases, J lost 4 bases, and 9 bases lay in between. CDR3 length equals 11 residues. Germline CDR1 DFQATT, CDR2 SNEGSKA (reference sequence). The CDR3 sequence is CSSGLNQPQHF. DNA of the CDR3: TGCAGTTCAGGGTTAAATCAGCCCCAGCATTTT.

About this clonotype itself: One junction end does not reproduce the germline sequence, and a read error may be involved. The J gene is TRBJ2-7, the V gene TRBV11-2, with D possibly matching TRBD1 (6 bases). CDR1 and CDR2 (germline): SGHAT, FQNNGV. This CDR3 spans 14 amino acids. In DNA form, the CDR3 reads TGTGCCGGCAGCTTAAGTGGGGGCCCCTACGAGCAGTACTTC. This translates into CAGSLSGGPYEQYF. Supplemented by reference TRBV11-2 and TRBJ2-7, the full variable domain reads EAGVAQSPRYKIIEKRQSVAFWCNPISGHATLYWYQQILGQGPKLLIQFQNNGVVDDSQLPKDRFSAERLKGVDSTLKIQPAKLEDSAVYLCAGSLSGGPYEQYFGPGTRLTVT.

The genes are TRBV10-3 and TRBJ2-5, with D perhaps TRBD2 (6 bases). Trimming pared 4 bases from V and 1 base from J, leaving 10 bases between. Per the germline V gene, CDR1 is ENHRY and CDR2 is SYGVKD. The CDR3 extends over 14 amino acids. The CDR3 region is CAISVGAGQETQYF. In DNA form, the CDR3 reads TGTGCCATCAGTGTCGGAGCGGGCCAAGAGACCCAGTACTTC.

This clonotype was observed a few times. The chain links TRBV11-1 to TRBJ1-6, with 12 bases fitting TRBD1. The V gene end was trimmed by 1 base and the J gene end by 10 bases; junction bases not matched to a gene: 2. Germline CDR1 and CDR2: SGHAT and FQDESV (reference sequence). The CDR3 has 15 residues. CDR3 amino acids: CASSLEGQGASPLHF. DNA for the CDR3: TGTGCCAGCAGCTTAGAGGGACAGGGGGCCTCACCCCTCCACTTT.

In this sample, this clonotype turned up many times. The rearrangement uses TRBV18 and TRBJ2-7; 10 nucleotides align to TRBD2. In germline, CDR1 is KGHSH, CDR2 LQKENI. V lost 6 bases to trimming and J lost 4 bases; unmatched junction nucleotides: 12. The CDR3 is 16 residues long. The CDR3 loop is CASSPPGTSVLYEQYF. In nucleotides, the CDR3 is TGTGCCAGCTCGCCTCCCGGGACTAGCGTCCTTTACGAGCAGTACTTC.

This rearrangement joins TRBV25-1 to TRBJ2-1, with 10 bases matching TRBD1. Germline CDR1 MGHDK, CDR2 SYGVNS. The CDR3 consists of 15 residues. J gave up 9 bases and V 6 bases, and 11 bases lay outside the gene matches. The DNA for the CDR3 is TGTGCCAGCAGGGGGGACAGGGGAGTTTGGGGTGAGCAGTTCTTC. This encodes CASRGDRGVWGEQFF.

The chain combines TRBV4-1 with TRBJ1-1; D possibly corresponds to TRBD1 (5 bases). V lost 4 bases and J lost 1, with 16 bases in between. The CDR3 runs 16 residues. Germline loops: CDR1 MGHRA, CDR2 YSYEKL. CDR3 protein: CASSPWDGEGNTEAFF. In nucleotides, the CDR3 is TGCGCCAGCAGCCCCTGGGACGGGGAAGGGAACACTGAAGCTTTCTTT.

The chain recombines TRBV7-3 with TRBJ2-3; the match to TRBD2 covers 12 bases. The germline CDR1 and CDR2 sequences are SGHTA and FQGTGA. The length of the CDR3 is 15 residues. Trimming at V came to 5 bases and at J to 8 bases, leaving 8 bases not matched to a gene. Here the CDR3 reads CASSPLAGGRGTQYF. The CDR3 region has the DNA TGTGCCAGCAGCCCTCTAGCGGGAGGGCGGGGTACGCAGTATTTT.